This entry describes one T cell receptor (beta chain). Authors of the study amplified TCR beta CDR3 regions from RNA transcripts. First-round RT-PCR targeting the TCR CDR3 was performed with the HTBI primer set. One entry per CDR3 protein, called by TCRdb with MiXCR from the multiplex PCR reads. The sample includes just under 750,000 distinct CDR3 sequences, around 40% of them seen just once. The sample is drawn from a study of T cells in Graves' hyperthyroidism and ophthalmopathy. The sample taken for sequencing was blood. This clonotype originated in a woman between 40 and 50 years old with Graves' hyperthyroidism.

CDR3 in DNA: TGTGCCATCAGGCGGGACAGGGGGATCTATGGCTACACCTTC. Its protein product is CAIRRDRGIYGYTF. The chain carries TRBV10-3 and TRBJ1-2, with 11 nucleotides matching TRBD1. Germline CDR1 ENHRY, CDR2 SYGVKD. The CDR3 is 14 amino acids. The V and J ends lost 6 bases and 4 bases, in that order; junction bases with no gene match: 4.